By proportion, the clone carrying this T cell receptor beta chain is medium-sized. The sample comes from a study of T cell repertoires in aging, cancer and after chemotherapy. Rearranged V-D-J TRB sequences were amplified with a mixed TRB-A/B primer pool. MiXCR, run by TCRdb on the multiplex PCR reads, gives a single entry per CDR3 protein. The table includes about 910 distinct CDR3 sequences, approximately 21% detected once. Germline V gives CDR1 LNHNV, CDR2 YYDKDF (reference sequence). This CDR3 is 14 amino acids long. V shed 5 bases and J shed 0 bases, with 8 bases lying between them. Peripheral blood genomic DNA, not sorted cells or RNA, was the template.

The genes are TRBV15 and TRBJ1-3; D gene unclear. What was sequenced was blood. The sequence was obtained from a human donor with a blood cancer. CDR3: CATSYLVSGNTIYF. The CDR3 region has the DNA TGTGCCACCAGCTATTTAGTCTCTGGAAACACCATATATTTT.